This TCR beta chain was sequenced in a study of cytomegalovirus exposure and HLA in healthy donors. Primers included in the PCR were 60 Vbeta and 13 Jbeta primers. The protocol was immunoSEQ multiplex PCR, while the TCRdb copy is restricted to in-frame clones and leaves out a portion. The data show roughly 120,000 clones, 70% to 80% seen once. Germline values: CDR1 SNHLY, CDR2 FYNNEI. Trimming cost V 11 bases and J 5 bases, with 18 bases left between them. The CDR3 runs 13 residues. The study, taken as a whole, reports: Sequencing likely caused a cluster of highly shared sequence variants.

As for this clone: The target antigen is unknown.

This TCR derives from a man aged 25-45 years in good health and CMV-seropositive. Sequenced material: PBMCs. The V call is TRBV2, the J call TRBJ2-5, with D perhaps TRBD2 (6 bases). Here the CDR3 DNA reads TGTGCCGGAGGGCCAACACAAGGGGAGACCCAGTACTTC. As protein: CAGGPTQGETQYF.